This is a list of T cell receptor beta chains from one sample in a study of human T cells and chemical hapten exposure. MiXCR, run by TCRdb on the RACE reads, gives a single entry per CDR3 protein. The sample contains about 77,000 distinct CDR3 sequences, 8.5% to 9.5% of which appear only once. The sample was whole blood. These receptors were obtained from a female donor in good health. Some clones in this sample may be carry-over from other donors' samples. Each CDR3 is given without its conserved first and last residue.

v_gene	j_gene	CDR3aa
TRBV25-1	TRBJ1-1	ASSESRGLSTEAF
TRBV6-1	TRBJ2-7	ASSPRDRGTYEQY
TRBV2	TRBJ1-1	ASSEFAEAF
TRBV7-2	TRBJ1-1	ASSLDPRAMGAF
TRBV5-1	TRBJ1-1	ASSSDGWGSEAF
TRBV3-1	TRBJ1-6	ASSPLGQGPVTLH
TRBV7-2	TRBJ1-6	ASSPLVQGERSPLH
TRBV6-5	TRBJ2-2	ASSRGVGAGELF
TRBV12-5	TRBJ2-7	ASGQRPLTYEQY
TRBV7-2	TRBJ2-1	ASRRPAAGGTNEQF
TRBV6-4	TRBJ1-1	ASSDSRTHVGF
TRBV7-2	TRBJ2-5	ASSETSDQETQY
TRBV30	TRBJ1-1	GGDSDMNTEAF
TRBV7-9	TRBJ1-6	ASSLGGTLGAPLH
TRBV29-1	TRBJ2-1	SAGLAGVNEQF